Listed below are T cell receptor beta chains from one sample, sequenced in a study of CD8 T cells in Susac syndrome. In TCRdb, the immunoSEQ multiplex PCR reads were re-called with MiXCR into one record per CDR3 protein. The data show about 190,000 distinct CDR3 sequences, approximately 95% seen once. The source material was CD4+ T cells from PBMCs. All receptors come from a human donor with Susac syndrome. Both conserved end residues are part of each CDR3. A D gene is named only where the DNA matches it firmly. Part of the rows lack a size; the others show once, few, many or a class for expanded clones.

CASSTVSDFAGEQFF | TGTGCCAGTAGTACCGTCTCGGATTTCGCGGGGGAGCAGTTCTTC | TRBJ2-1 | . | TRBV19 | once
CASRLRSSGGSTDTQYF | TGTGCCAGCAGACTTCGATCTAGCGGGGGTAGCACAGATACGCAGTATTTT | TRBJ2-3 | TRBD2 | TRBV6-1 | .
CASGLLVGSSYEQYF | TGCGCCAGCGGGTTGCTCGTCGGGAGCTCCTACGAGCAGTACTTC | TRBJ2-7 | . | TRBV5-1 | .
CAWILPGHGANVLTF | TGTGCCTGGATTCTCCCGGGACATGGGGCCAACGTCCTGACTTTC | TRBJ2-6 | . | TRBV30 | .
CASSYSGQGGGYTF | TGTGCCAGCAGTTACTCAGGCCAGGGTGGCGGCTACACCTTC | TRBJ1-2 | . | TRBV6-5 | .
CASSLARLAGTDTQYF | TGCGCCAGCAGCTTGGCCCGACTAGCGGGGACAGATACGCAGTATTTT | TRBJ2-3 | TRBD2 | TRBV5-1 | .
CASSSSGYEQYF | TGTGCCAGCAGCTCCTCGGGTTACGAGCAGTACTTC | TRBJ2-7 | . | TRBV11-2 | .
CSASRERGTEAFF | TGCAGTGCTAGTAGAGAGAGGGGCACTGAAGCTTTCTTT | TRBJ1-1 | . | TRBV20-1 | once
CSARIWLGSGPGTDTQYF | TGCAGTGCTAGAATTTGGCTAGGTAGCGGCCCCGGCACAGATACGCAGTATTTT | TRBJ2-3 | . | TRBV20-1 | once
CASSRSGEQFF | TGTGCCAGCAGTCGATCTGGTGAGCAGTTCTTC | TRBJ2-1 | . | TRBV12-3/TRBV12-4 | .
CASTLGQGNYGYTF | TGTGCCAGCACCCTGGGACAGGGGAACTATGGCTACACCTTC | TRBJ1-2 | TRBD1 | TRBV5-6 | few
CASSTHREGEQYF | TGTGCCAGCAGTACTCACAGGGAAGGCGAGCAGTACTTC | TRBJ2-7 | . | TRBV6-1 | .
CASSRQGANQPQHF | TGTGCCAGCAGTCGACAGGGGGCAAATCAGCCCCAGCATTTT | TRBJ1-5 | TRBD1 | TRBV12-3/TRBV12-4 | few
CSARDRGQGGYGYTF | TGCAGTGCTAGAGATCGCGGACAGGGAGGCTATGGCTACACCTTC | TRBJ1-2 | TRBD1 | TRBV20-1 | .
CASSWVGGPNQPQHF | TGTGCCAGCAGTTGGGTTGGGGGACCCAATCAGCCCCAGCATTTT | TRBJ1-5 | . | TRBV12-3/TRBV12-4 | .
CASSPGSNQPQHF | TGTGCCAGCTCGCCAGGTAGCAATCAGCCCCAGCATTTT | TRBJ1-5 | . | TRBV18 | few
CASSLATGRGIQPQHF | TGTGCCAGCAGCTTAGCAACGGGCAGGGGGATTCAGCCCCAGCATTTT | TRBJ1-5 | TRBD1 | TRBV7-2 | .
CSAREGGGSSYEQYF | TGCAGTGCTAGAGAGGGAGGGGGGAGCTCCTACGAGCAGTACTTC | TRBJ2-7 | . | TRBV20-1 | .
CSARDLKSASGGNNEQFF | TGCAGTGCTAGAGATCTTAAATCCGCGTCGGGGGGAAACAATGAGCAGTTCTTC | TRBJ2-1 | TRBD2 | TRBV20-1 | .
CASGSGQGQSTDTQYF | TGTGCTAGTGGTTCCGGACAGGGGCAAAGCACAGATACGCAGTATTTT | TRBJ2-3 | TRBD1 | TRBV12-5 | once
CSAREAASNSPLHF | TGCAGTGCTAGAGAAGCAGCTTCCAATTCACCCCTCCACTTT | TRBJ1-6 | . | TRBV20-1 | .
CASSLALTEQETQYF | TGTGCCAGCAGCTTAGCGCTTACAGAGCAAGAGACCCAGTACTTC | TRBJ2-5 | . | TRBV7-2 | .
CASSLFQSQGGELFF | TGTGCCAGCAGCTTGTTCCAGTCTCAGGGCGGGGAGCTGTTTTTT | TRBJ2-2 | . | TRBV11-1 | .
CASSLGGGGNQPQHF | TGTGCCAGCAGCCTAGGAGGGGGAGGCAATCAGCCCCAGCATTTT | TRBJ1-5 | . | TRBV7-3 | .
CSASLLAVYNEQFF | TGCAGTGCTTCCCTCCTAGCGGTTTACAATGAGCAGTTCTTC | TRBJ2-1 | TRBD2 | TRBV20-1 | .
CAISDPQGGPEAFF | TGTGCCATCAGTGACCCACAGGGAGGGCCTGAAGCTTTCTTT | TRBJ1-1 | . | TRBV10-3 | .
CSVVGGSANTEAFF | TGCAGCGTTGTGGGGGGGTCGGCGAACACTGAAGCTTTCTTT | TRBJ1-1 | . | TRBV29-1 | .
CSANSGGASYEQYF | TGCAGTGCCAATAGCGGGGGGGCCTCCTACGAGCAGTACTTC | TRBJ2-7 | TRBD2 | TRBV20-1 | .
CASSLDGLHASGANVLTF | TGTGCCAGCAGCTTGGACGGGCTCCATGCCTCTGGGGCCAACGTCCTGACTTTC | TRBJ2-6 | . | TRBV5-6 | .
CASSPGTESSNQPQHF | TGTGCCAGCAGTCCAGGGACAGAATCTAGCAATCAGCCCCAGCATTTT | TRBJ1-5 | TRBD1 | TRBV12-3/TRBV12-4 | .
CASSGHRTEAFF | TGTGCCAGCTCCGGTCACAGAACTGAAGCTTTCTTT | TRBJ1-1 | . | TRBV11-2 | .
CASRGANYGYTF | TGTGCCAGTCGTGGGGCTAACTATGGCTACACCTTC | TRBJ1-2 | . | TRBV19 | .
CASSSGTSDDTQYF | TGCGCCAGCAGCAGCGGGACTAGCGATGATACGCAGTATTTT | TRBJ2-3 | TRBD2 | TRBV4-3 | .
CSATGTGINNEQFF | TGCAGTGCCACCGGGACAGGGATAAACAATGAGCAGTTCTTC | TRBJ2-1 | TRBD1 | TRBV20-1 | .
CATKSGDLEQYF | TGTGCCACGAAAAGCGGGGACCTCGAGCAGTACTTC | TRBJ2-7 | TRBD2 | TRBV6-6 | .
CASSIGWGLNQPQHF | TGTGCCAGCAGCATCGGATGGGGACTCAATCAGCCCCAGCATTTT | TRBJ1-5 | . | TRBV7-9 | .
CAWSLRLATYSGANVLTF | TGTGCCTGGAGTCTTAGACTAGCTACCTACTCTGGGGCCAACGTCCTGACTTTC | TRBJ2-6 | TRBD2 | TRBV30 | .
CASSPGVLGQRNYGYTF | TGTGCCAGCAGCCCGGGTGTGCTTGGCCAGAGAAACTATGGCTACACCTTC | TRBJ1-2 | . | TRBV3-1 | .
CSVLAGGQETQYF | TGCAGTGTTTTAGCGGGAGGCCAAGAGACCCAGTACTTC | TRBJ2-5 | TRBD2 | TRBV20-1 | .
CSVFRTPGNNEQFF | TGCAGCGTTTTCCGAACCCCCGGAAACAATGAGCAGTTCTTC | TRBJ2-1 | . | TRBV29-1 | .
CASSNSRTQETQYF | TGTGCCAGCAGTAACTCGCGGACGCAAGAGACCCAGTACTTC | TRBJ2-5 | . | TRBV6-6 | .
CASSQTDTSYEQYF | TGTGCCAGCAGCCAGACGGACACATCCTACGAGCAGTACTTC | TRBJ2-7 | . | TRBV3-1 | .
CASSLKGPQPQHF | TGTGCCAGCAGCTTAAAGGGGCCTCAGCCCCAGCATTTT | TRBJ1-5 | . | TRBV7-9 | .
CAWRGSNEQFF | TGTGCCTGGAGGGGCAGTAATGAGCAGTTCTTC | TRBJ2-1 | . | TRBV30 | .
CASRKGSDNEQFF | TGTGCCAGTCGAAAGGGCTCAGACAATGAGCAGTTCTTC | TRBJ2-1 | . | TRBV12-3/TRBV12-4 | .
CAWTRSVAEQFF | TGTGCCTGGACCCGTTCGGTCGCTGAGCAGTTCTTC | TRBJ2-1 | . | TRBV30 | .
CSAIPGLAGNEQFF | TGCAGTGCCATCCCGGGACTAGCGGGCAATGAGCAGTTCTTC | TRBJ2-1 | TRBD2 | TRBV20-1 | once
CASRQGAQETQYF | TGCGCCAGCAGGCAGGGGGCGCAAGAGACCCAGTACTTC | TRBJ2-5 | TRBD1 | TRBV5-1 | .
CAWSGEVTEAFF | TGTGCCTGGTCGGGGGAGGTCACTGAAGCTTTCTTT | TRBJ1-1 | . | TRBV30 | .
CASRGGGNSPLHF | TGTGCCAGCAGGGGAGGGGGGAATTCACCCCTCCACTTT | TRBJ1-6 | . | TRBV5-6 | .